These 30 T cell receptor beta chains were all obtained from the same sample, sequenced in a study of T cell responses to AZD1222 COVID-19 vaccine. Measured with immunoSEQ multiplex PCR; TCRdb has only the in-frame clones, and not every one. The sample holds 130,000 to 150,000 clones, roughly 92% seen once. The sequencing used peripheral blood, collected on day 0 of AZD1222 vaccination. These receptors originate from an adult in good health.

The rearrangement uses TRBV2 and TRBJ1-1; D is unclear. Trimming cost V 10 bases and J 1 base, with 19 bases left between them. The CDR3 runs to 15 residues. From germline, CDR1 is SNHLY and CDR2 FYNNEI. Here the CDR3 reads CATPKLETANTEAFF. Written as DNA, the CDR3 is TGTGCCACCCCTAAGTTGGAGACCGCGAACACTGAAGCTTTCTTT.

CDR3 DNA sequence: TGTGCCAGCAGTCGAGGGACAGGTTACACCGGGGAGCTGTTTTTT. As protein: CASSRGTGYTGELFF. V is TRBV27 and J is TRBJ2-2; 8 positions match TRBD1. Germline CDR1 and CDR2: MNHEY and SMNVEV (reference sequence). The J segment lost 3 bases and the V segment lost 5 bases, leaving 5 bases of the junction unmatched. This CDR3 is built from 15 residues.

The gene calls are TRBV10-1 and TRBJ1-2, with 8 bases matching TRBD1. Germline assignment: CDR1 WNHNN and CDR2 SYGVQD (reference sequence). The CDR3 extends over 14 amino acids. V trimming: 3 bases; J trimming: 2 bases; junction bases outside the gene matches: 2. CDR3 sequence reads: CASSDGTGNYGYTF. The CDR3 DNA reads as TGCGCCAGCAGTGATGGGACAGGAAACTATGGCTACACCTTC.

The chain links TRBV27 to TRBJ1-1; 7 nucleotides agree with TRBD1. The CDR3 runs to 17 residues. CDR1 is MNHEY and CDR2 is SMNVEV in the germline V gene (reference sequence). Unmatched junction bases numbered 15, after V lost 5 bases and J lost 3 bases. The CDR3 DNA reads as TGTGCCAGCAGTCTATACAGGGGAGGTTTAGAGTACACTGAAGCTTTCTTT. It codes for CASSLYRGGLEYTEAFF.

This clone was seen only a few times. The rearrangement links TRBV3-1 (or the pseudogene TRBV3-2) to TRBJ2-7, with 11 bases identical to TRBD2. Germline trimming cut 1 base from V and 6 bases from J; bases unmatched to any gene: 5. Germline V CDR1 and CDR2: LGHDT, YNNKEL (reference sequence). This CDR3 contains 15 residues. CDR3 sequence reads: CASSQGLLAGVEQYF. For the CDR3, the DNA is TGTGCCAGCAGCCAAGGGTTACTAGCGGGAGTCGAGCAGTACTTC.

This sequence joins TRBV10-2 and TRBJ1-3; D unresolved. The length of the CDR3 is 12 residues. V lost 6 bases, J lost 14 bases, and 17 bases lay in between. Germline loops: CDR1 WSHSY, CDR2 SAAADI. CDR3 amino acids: CASRDSVYRLYF. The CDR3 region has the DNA TGCGCCAGCAGAGATTCAGTTTATCGCTTATATTTT.

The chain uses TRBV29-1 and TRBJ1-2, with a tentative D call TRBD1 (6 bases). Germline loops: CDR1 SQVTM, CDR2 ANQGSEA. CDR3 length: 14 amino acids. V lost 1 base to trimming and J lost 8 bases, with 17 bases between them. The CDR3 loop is CSVEATGPLRGYTF. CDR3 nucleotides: TGCAGCGTTGAAGCAACAGGGCCCCTTAGGGGCTACACCTTC.

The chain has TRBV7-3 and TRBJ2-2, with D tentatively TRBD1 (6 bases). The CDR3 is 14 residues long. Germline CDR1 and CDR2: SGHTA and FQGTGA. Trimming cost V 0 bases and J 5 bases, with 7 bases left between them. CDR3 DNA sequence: TGTGCCAGCAGCTTAACAGGGGGTACCGGGGAGCTGTTTTTT. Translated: CASSLTGGTGELFF.

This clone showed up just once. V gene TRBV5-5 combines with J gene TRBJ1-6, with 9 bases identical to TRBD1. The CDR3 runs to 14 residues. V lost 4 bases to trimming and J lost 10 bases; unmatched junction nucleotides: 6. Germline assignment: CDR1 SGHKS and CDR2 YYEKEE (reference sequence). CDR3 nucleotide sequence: TGTGCCAGCAGCCTGGGACAGGGAAACTCACCCCTCCACTTT. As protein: CASSLGQGNSPLHF. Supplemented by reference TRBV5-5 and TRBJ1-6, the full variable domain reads DAGVTQSPTHLIKTRGQQVTLRCSPISGHKSVSWYQQVLGQGPQFIFQYYEKEERGRGNFPDRFSARQFPNYSSELNVNALLLGDSALYLCASSLGQGNSPLHFGNGTRLTVT.

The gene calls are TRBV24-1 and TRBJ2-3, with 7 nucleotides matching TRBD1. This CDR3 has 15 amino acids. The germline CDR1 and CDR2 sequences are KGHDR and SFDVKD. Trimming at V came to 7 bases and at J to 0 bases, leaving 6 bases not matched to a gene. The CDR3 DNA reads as TGTGCCACCAGCCTCACAGGGGATAGCACAGATACGCAGTATTTT. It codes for CATSLTGDSTDTQYF.

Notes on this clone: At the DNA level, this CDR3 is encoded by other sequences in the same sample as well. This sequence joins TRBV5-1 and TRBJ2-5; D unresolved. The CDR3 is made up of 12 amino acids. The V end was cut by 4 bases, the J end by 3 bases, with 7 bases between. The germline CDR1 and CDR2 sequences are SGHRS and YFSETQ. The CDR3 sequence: CASSLFEETQYF. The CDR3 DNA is TGCGCCAGCAGCCTCTTCGAAGAGACCCAGTACTTC.

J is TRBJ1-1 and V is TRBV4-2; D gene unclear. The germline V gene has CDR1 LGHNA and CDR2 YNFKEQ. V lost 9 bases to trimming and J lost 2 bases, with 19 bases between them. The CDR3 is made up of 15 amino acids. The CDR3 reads CASTLASDLNTEAFF. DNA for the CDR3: TGTGCCAGTACTTTAGCGAGTGACCTCAACACTGAAGCTTTCTTT.

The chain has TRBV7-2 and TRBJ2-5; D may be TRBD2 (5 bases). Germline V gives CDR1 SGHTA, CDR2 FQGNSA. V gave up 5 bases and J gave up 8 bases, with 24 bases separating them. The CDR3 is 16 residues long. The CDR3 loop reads CASSLRGAGAMGTQYF. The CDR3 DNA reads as TGTGCCAGCAGCCTCAGAGGTGCGGGCGCCATGGGAACCCAGTACTTC.

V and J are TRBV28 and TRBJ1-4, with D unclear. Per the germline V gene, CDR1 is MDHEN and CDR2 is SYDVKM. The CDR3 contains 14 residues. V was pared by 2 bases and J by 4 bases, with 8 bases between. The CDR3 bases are TGTGCCAGCAGTTTAAGGGCGCTTAATGAAAAACTGTTTTTT. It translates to CASSLRALNEKLFF.

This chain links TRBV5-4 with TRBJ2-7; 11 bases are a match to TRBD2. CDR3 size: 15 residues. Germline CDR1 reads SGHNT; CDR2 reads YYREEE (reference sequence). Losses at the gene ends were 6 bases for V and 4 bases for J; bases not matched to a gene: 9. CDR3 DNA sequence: TGTGCCAGCACCGTTAGCGGGAGGGCCGGGTACGAGCAGTACTTC. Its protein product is CASTVSGRAGYEQYF.

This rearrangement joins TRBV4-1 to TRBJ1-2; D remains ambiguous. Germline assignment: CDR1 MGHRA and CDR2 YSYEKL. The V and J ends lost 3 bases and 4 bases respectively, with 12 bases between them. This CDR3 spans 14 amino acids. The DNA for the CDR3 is TGCGCCAGCAGCCACCGGAGTGAGTTCTATGGCTACACCTTC. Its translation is CASSHRSEFYGYTF.

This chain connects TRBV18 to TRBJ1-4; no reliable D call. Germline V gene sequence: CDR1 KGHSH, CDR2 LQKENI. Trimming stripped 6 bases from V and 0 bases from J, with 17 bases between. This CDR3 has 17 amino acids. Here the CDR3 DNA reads TGTGCCAGCTCGTTCAGGAGTGACTTTTCAACTAATGAAAAACTGTTTTTT. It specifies CASSFRSDFSTNEKLFF.

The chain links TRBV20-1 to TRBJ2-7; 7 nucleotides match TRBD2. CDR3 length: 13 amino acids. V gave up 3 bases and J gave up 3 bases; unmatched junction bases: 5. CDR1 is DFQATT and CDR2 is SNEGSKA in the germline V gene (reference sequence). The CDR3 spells CSASSTSDYEQYF. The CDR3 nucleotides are TGCAGTGCTAGTAGCACTAGCGACTACGAGCAGTACTTC.

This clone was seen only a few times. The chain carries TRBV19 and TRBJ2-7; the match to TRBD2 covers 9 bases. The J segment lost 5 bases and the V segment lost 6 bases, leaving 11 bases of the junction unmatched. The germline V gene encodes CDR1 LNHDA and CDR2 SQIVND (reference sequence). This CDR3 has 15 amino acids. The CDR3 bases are TGTGCCAGTAGCAGCTTAGCGGGAGAGACCGACGAGCAGTACTTC. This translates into CASSSLAGETDEQYF.

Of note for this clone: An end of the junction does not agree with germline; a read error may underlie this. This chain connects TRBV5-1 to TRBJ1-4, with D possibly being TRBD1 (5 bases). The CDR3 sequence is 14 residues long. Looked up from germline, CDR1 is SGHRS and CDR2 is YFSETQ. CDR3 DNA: TGCGCCAGCAGCTTCGGACAAGATAATGAAAAACTGTTTTTC. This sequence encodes CASSFGQDNEKLFF.

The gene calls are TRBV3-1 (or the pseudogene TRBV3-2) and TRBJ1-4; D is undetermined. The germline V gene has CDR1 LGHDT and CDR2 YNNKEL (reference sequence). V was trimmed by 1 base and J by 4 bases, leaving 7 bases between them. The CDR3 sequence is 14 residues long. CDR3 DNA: TGTGCCAGCAGCCAAGTGGTACATAATGAAAAACTGTTTTTT. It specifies CASSQVVHNEKLFF.

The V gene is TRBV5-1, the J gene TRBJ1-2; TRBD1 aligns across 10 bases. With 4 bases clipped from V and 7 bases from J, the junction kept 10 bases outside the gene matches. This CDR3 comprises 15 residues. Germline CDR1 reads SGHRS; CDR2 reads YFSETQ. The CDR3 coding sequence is TGCGCCAGCAGCCAAGGGGACAGGGGCGCGGGTGGCTACACCTTC. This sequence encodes CASSQGDRGAGGYTF.

The CDR3 DNA follows: TGTGCCAGCAGCTTAAGAGGGGAAGACACCATATATTTT. It encodes CASSLRGEDTIYF. V is TRBV11-2 and J is TRBJ1-3; a weak D match, TRBD1 (5 bases). The CDR3 is 13 residues long. Germline-derived CDR1 and CDR2 are SGHAT and FQNNGV. The V end was cut by 2 bases, the J end by 8 bases, with 10 bases between.

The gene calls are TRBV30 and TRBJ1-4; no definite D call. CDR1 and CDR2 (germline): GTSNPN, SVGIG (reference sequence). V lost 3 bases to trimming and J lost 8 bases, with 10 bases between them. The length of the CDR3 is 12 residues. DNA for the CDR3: TGTGCCTGGAGCCCCCTTCCCGAAAAACTGTTTTTT. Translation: CAWSPLPEKLFF.

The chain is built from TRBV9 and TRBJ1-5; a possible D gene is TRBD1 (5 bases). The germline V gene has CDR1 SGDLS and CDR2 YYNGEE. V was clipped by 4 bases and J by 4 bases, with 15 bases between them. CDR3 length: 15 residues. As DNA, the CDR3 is TGTGCCAGCAGCCCGGACCCGGCAGGGAATCAGCCCCAGCATTTT. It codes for CASSPDPAGNQPQHF.

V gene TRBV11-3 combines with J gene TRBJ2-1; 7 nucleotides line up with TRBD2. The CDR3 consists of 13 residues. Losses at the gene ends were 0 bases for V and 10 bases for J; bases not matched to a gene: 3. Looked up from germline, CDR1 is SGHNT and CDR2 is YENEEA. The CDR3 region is CASSLDWRGEQFF. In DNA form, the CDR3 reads TGTGCCAGCAGCTTAGATTGGCGGGGGGAGCAGTTCTTC.

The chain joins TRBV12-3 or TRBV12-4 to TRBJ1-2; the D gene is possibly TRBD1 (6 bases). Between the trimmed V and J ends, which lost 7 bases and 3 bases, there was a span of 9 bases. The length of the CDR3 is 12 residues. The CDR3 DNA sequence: TGTGCCAGCAAAAACAGGGACTATGGCTACACCTTC. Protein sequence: CASKNRDYGYTF.

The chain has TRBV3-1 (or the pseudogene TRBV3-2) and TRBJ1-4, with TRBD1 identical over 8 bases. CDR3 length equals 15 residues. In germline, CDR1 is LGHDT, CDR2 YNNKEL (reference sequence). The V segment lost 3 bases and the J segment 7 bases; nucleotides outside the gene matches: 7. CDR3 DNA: TGTGCCAGCAGCCACCTTGACAGGGGAGGTGAAAAACTGTTTTTT. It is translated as CASSHLDRGGEKLFF.

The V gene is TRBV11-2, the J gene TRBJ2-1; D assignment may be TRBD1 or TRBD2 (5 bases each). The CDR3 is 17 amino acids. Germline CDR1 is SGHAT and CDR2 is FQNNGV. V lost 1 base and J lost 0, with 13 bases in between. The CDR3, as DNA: TGTGCCAGCAGCTTAGCTGAGGGGTCCAGCTCCTACAATGAGCAGTTCTTC. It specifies CASSLAEGSSSYNEQFF.

Here the CDR3 reads CASSLVGGRAYEQYF. CDR3 nucleotides: TGTGCCAGCAGCTTAGTCGGCGGGAGGGCCTACGAGCAGTACTTC. V and J are TRBV11-2 and TRBJ2-7, with 9 positions matching TRBD2. V shed 1 base, J shed 2 bases, and the junction held 3 bases outside the gene matches. The CDR3 has 15 residues. CDR1 is SGHAT, CDR2 FQNNGV, per germline. Looking up the rest from reference TRBV11-2 and TRBJ2-7 gives the full variable domain: EAGVAQSPRYKIIEKRQSVAFWCNPISGHATLYWYQQILGQGPKLLIQFQNNGVVDDSQLPKDRFSAERLKGVDSTLKIQPAKLEDSAVYLCASSLVGGRAYEQYFGPGTRLTVT.